This TCR beta chain derives from a study of T cell changes during pregnancy in multiple sclerosis. This CDR3 is built from 12 residues. The ends were cut back, 3 bases at V and 3 bases at J, with 5 bases in the middle. Germline V gene sequence: CDR1 SGHTA, CDR2 FQGNSA. A single count supports this clone. Profiling relied on immunoSEQ multiplex PCR, and the TCRdb table lists in-frame clones only, not all of them. The sample holds 25,000 to 35,000 clones, 70% to 90% seen once. Sample: CD8+ T cells from peripheral blood mononuclear cells, taken after pregnancy. V and J are TRBV7-2 and TRBJ1-1, with no clear D. The TCR sequence derives from a female donor with multiple sclerosis, enrolled in a pregnancy study. The CDR3 loop is CASSFLDTEAFF. Here the CDR3 DNA reads TGTGCCAGCAGCTTCTTAGACACTGAAGCTTTCTTT.